Included here is one T cell receptor beta chain sequence, with context. There is no known antigen for this receptor. No much larger clone is present one base from it, and per-base qualities are unavailable. Receptor amplification or capture employed the immunoSEQ multiplex PCR assay. A mixture of 60 forward primers for TCR Vbeta segments and 13 reverse primers for TCR Jbeta segments was used in the multiplex PCR. The CDR3 region of rearranged TCR beta genes was amplified from genomic DNA with a multiplex PCR assay. Amplified TCR beta libraries were sequenced as 87-base-pair reads on the Illumina HiSeq System. In the paper's pipeline: A later analysis tallied tens of millions of unique TCR beta chains across the roughly 610 repertoires, and some 10 million of those chains were shared by two or more donors. Raw reads were error-corrected and collapsed into unique sequences with a nearest-neighbor algorithm that merged closely related sequences to remove PCR and sequencing errors. Alignment of CDR3 sequences to IMGT reference sequences was used to assign V, D and J gene segments. Each retained sequence needed at least a six-nucleotide match to both a V gene segment and a J gene segment. Rearrangements were called productive when the CDR3 lacked stop codons and stayed in frame with V and J; all others were non-productive. CDR3 was defined according to IMGT convention as the region running from the second conserved V-encoded cysteine to the conserved J-encoded phenylalanine. The earlier analysis of about 610 of the donors excluded sequences that lacked an unambiguous match to a single V gene segment. An earlier analysis of 587 of the donors called V segments functional above 56.7% productive rearrangements and segregating when the between-donor standard deviation exceeded 5%. A statistical classification framework was built to diagnose cytomegalovirus status from the catalog of TCR beta chain sequences. A later analysis assigned V and J genes by comparing TCR nucleotide sequences with IMGT/GENE-DB human TR gene sequences. In a later analysis, CDR3 sequences and most-parsimonious VDJ recombination scenarios were assigned using the TCRdist pipeline. In a later analysis, each TCR beta chain was defined by its CDR3 amino acid sequence together with its V-gene family, and reads without a unique V-gene family were excluded. To address suspected cross-contamination and a sequencing artifact, a later analysis removed a few hundred highly shared, low-generation-probability nucleotide sequences. A later analysis calculated a clonal expansion index for each public chain from normalized within-repertoire ranks of inferred template counts. A later analysis computed generation probabilities with a VDJ recombination model fitted to out-of-frame rearrangements, and checked the results against IGoR. A later analysis scored TCR-TCR, TCR-HLA and TCR-CMV co-occurrence with hypergeometric tests, applying a repertoire-size bias correction to TCR pairs. A later analysis estimated false discovery rates by permuting HLA or CMV assignments 20 times. In a later analysis, co-occurring TCRs were grouped using DBSCAN, with TCRdist sequence similarity added in when clustering inside HLA-allele-positive subsets. For co-occurrence clustering, repertoires with fewer than 30,000 or more than 120,000 public chains were excluded, along with about five repertoires with anomalous nucleotide sharing. TCRdb provides this immuneACCESS table in a form limited to in-frame rearrangements. Some clones are lacking; in checked studies, under half of them reflect an unresolved V gene, and why the rest are absent is not known. Clone size and the V and J calls come from that table; the DNA yielded D and trimming. In all, the sample holds roughly 120,000 clones, and about 72% of those were seen once. Approximately 1.5% of the sample comes from the top ten.

This specimen comes from a study of cytomegalovirus exposure and HLA in healthy donors (dated by TCRdb to 2017 to 2019). In terms of the full investigation: An earlier analysis of roughly 500 of the donors reported 250 to 350 Gb of sequence data and 90 million to 120 million unique TCR beta sequences obtained from about 179 million T cells. Because of strong linkage in the cohort, roughly five DR-DQ haplotypes were treated as single units for association and clustering. Among around 400 genotyped donors of the cohort, an average of approximately 240,000 unique TCR beta nucleotide sequences was sequenced per donor, of which about 19% were non-productive. Along with the approximately 620-subject first cohort, a separate validation cohort of some 130 different subjects was used. The aim of the study was to test whether cataloging public T cell receptors could identify signatures of past pathogen exposure. The study used immunosequencing to profile the T cell repertoires of 670 or so subjects and linked those repertoires to cytomegalovirus serostatus. HLA typing included class I and class II loci at four-digit resolution. An early release that covered approximately 600 HLA-typed donors contained approximately 290 gigabases of sequencing data and about 93 million unique TCR sequences. Of the approximately 400 genotyped donors, over 80% were placed in the genetic ancestry cluster associated with self-reported Caucasian donors. In the later analysis, no new phenotypic data were used to find candidate immune exposures; instead, reliance was placed on TCR beta sequences and their occurrence across donors. Typing coverage varied by locus: 629-630 donors for A, B, C, DRB1 and DQB1; roughly 520 for DQA1; around 570 for DPA1; under 490 for DPB1. All discovery cohort repertoires had been generated on a single sequencing platform. Donor age, sex, ethnicity and CMV serostatus were compiled alongside the repertoire data. A later genetic analysis used genome-wide SNP genotypes for about 65% of the 666 donors, treating that subset as a discovery cohort. In an earlier analysis of 587 of the donors, high-throughput TCR beta sequencing was used to judge whether each TCR beta V gene segment behaved as functional or pseudogenic. A later analysis re-analyzed previously published TCR beta repertoires from 666 donors and added high-resolution HLA genotyping to study TCR occurrence patterns. High-throughput TCR immunosequencing, statistical association of individual TCRs with disease status, and machine learning were combined to predict cytomegalovirus infection status. Study-wide findings and limitations: Linkage disequilibrium might explain the correlated functional status among segregating V segments, but an unknown experimental factor could not be excluded. Cytomegalovirus status was reported to be diagnosed by the classifier with high specificity and sensitivity in both the original and validation cohorts. A further reported finding was that TCR beta sequences accurately predicted the HLA-A and HLA-B alleles for most subjects in the first cohort. The sequencing pipeline was judged likely to have produced a cluster of highly shared sequence variants as a technical artifact. In a later analysis, HLA-associated TCR beta chains showed more clonal expansion and lower generation probabilities than non-associated chains that were equally common. Presence/absence analyses assumed roughly uniform sequencing depth across donors, an assumption that may not hold. The authors suggested that the approach could potentially be extended to other disease states and immunological phenotypes. When HLA alleles, especially DR and DQ, strongly co-occurred, TCR associations were difficult to assign to individual alleles. V-gene and J-gene trimming of TCR beta chains was associated with a missense DCLRE1C variant in a later genetic analysis, and the association was replicated in an independent cohort. Across donors, most TCR sequences were observed very rarely, whereas some public TCRs were present in many individuals. According to a later analysis, TCR association rates differed among HLA loci, with DRB1 alleles showing the most associated TCRs and HLA-C alleles showing the fewest. Specific HLA alleles were associated with over 15,000 TCR beta sequences at a false discovery rate of 0.05 in a later analysis. Several of the top co-occurrence clusters appeared to be linked to parvovirus B19, influenza, CMV and Epstein-Barr virus, according to a later analysis. In the study, some 160 TCR beta chains were listed as associated with cytomegalovirus. In an earlier analysis of 500 to 650 of the donors, most TCR beta V segments appeared in productive rearrangements about 90% or about 30% of the time, broadly matching IMGT annotations. A few of the identified cytomegalovirus-associated TCR beta chains were confirmed in vitro to be specific for cytomegalovirus antigens. Compared with the approximately 710-donor mean, donors in an Asian-associated ancestry cluster had fewer N-insertions in productive TCRs, according to a later genetic analysis. Immune exposure information for the cohort was limited to CMV serostatus. Most CMV-associated TCR beta chains appeared to be HLA-restricted in a later analysis, and the HLA associations seemed to be driven largely by CMV exposure. Only TCR beta chains were sequenced in this cohort, and the absence of alpha or paired-chain data limited detectable features. The 87-base-pair reads could not distinguish some IMGT-functional V segments, including TRBV6-2 and TRBV6-3, so those segments were excluded. Because HLA typing was unavailable for some donors at each locus, only the typed subset was used in association tests. The earlier analysis of about 600 of the donors excluded around 17 rarely observed V segments, including chromosome 9 orphons, because counts were too low.

The cohort consisted of 666 healthy bone marrow donors. At the time of sampling, all cohort members were nominally healthy, though unrecorded immune exposures were likely present. The donor tested CMV seropositive and was one of the 289 seropositive cohort members. Each donor provided a peripheral blood sample, and peripheral blood mononuclear cells were used for TCR beta sequencing. The Qiagen DNeasy Blood Extraction Kit was used to extract genomic DNA from the blood cell samples. Reading the germline V gene gives CDR1 MNHNS and CDR2 SASEGT. V is cut back by 0 bases and J by 7 bases, with 9 bases in the junction unmatched. From cysteine to phenylalanine, the CDR3 is 17 amino acids long. Just CDR3 DNA is preserved here, 51 bases in frame from base 1.

The clonotype originates from a man aged 25 to 40 in good health and CMV-seropositive. The V gene is TRBV6-1 and the J gene is TRBJ2-7; 13 bases in between match TRBD2. The specimen sequenced was PBMCs. For the CDR3, the sequence is CASSEAHRLAGGGEQYF. The DNA sequence is given as TGTGCCAGCAGTGAAGCTCATCGACTAGCGGGAGGAGGAGAGCAGTACTTC.